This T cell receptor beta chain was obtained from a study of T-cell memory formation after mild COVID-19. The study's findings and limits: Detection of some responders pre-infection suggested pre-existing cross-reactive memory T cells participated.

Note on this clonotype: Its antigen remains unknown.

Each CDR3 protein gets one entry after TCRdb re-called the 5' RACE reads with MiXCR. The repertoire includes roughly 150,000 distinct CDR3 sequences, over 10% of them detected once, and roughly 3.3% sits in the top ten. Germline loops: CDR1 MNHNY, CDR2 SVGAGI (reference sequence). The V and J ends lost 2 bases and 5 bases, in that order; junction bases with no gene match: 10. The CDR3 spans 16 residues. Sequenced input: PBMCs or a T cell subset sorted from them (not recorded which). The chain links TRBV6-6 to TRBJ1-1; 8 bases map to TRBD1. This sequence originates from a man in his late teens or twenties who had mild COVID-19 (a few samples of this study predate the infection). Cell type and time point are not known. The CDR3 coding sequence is TGTGCCAGCAGTTACCCAGGGGGCGCGTTGAGAACTGAAGCTTTCTTT. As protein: CASSYPGGALRTEAFF.